These T cell receptor beta chains were read from a single sample in a study of vaccination effects on CD4 cells after COVID-19. These TCRs' antigens remain unknown. Clones were read by immunoSEQ multiplex PCR, and TCRdb kept only the in-frame ones, dropping some. Of about 45,000 clones in the sample, roughly 72% are singletons; the top ten hold 9.5% to 10%. The sample here was CD4+ T cells from PBMCs cultured without peptide, taken after COVID-19 vaccination. These receptors all stem from a human donor who received a COVID-19 vaccine. The CDR3 runs from the conserved cysteine through the conserved F or W. Each record gives: D gene, J gene, clone size, V gene, CDR3 protein, CDR3 DNA. D genes are given only for firm matches. The size of a clone is reported for some rows only, either as once, few or many, or as a class for expanded clones.

>-|TRBJ2-7|-|TRBV27
CASRGDGGHEQYF
TGTGCCAGCCGCGGCGACGGGGGGCACGAGCAGTACTTC
>-|TRBJ2-5|-|TRBV5-1
CASSLGGAQETQYF
TGCGCCAGCAGCTTGGGGGGGGCCCAAGAGACCCAGTACTTC
>TRBD1|TRBJ1-4|-|TRBV5-1
CASSLGTGTNEKLFF
TGCGCCAGCAGCTTGGGGACAGGGACTAATGAAAAACTGTTTTTT
>-|TRBJ1-3|-|TRBV6-5
CASTQSSGNTIYF
TGTGCCAGCACTCAAAGCTCTGGAAACACCATATATTTT
>TRBD2|TRBJ2-7|-|TRBV27
CASSESAGTSGIYEQYF
TGTGCCAGCAGTGAATCCGCCGGGACTAGCGGGATCTACGAGCAGTACTTC
>-|TRBJ2-3|-|TRBV29-1
CSAGTRGDTQYF
TGCAGCGCAGGGACCCGAGGGGATACGCAGTATTTT
>-|TRBJ2-1|once|TRBV5-1
CASGSEVSNEQFF
TGCGCCAGCGGGAGCGAAGTGTCAAATGAGCAGTTCTTC
>-|TRBJ2-5|-|TRBV9
CASSVAEGRETQYF
TGTGCCAGCAGCGTAGCGGAGGGCCGAGAGACCCAGTACTTC
>-|TRBJ1-5|once|TRBV6-5
CASSPPVQPQHF
TGTGCCAGCAGCCCACCGGTTCAGCCCCAGCATTTT
>TRBD1|TRBJ1-1|-|TRBV5-1
CASSLRGIGGQGAPGTEAFF
TGCGCCAGCAGCCTCCGTGGAATAGGAGGACAGGGGGCCCCTGGTACTGAAGCTTTCTTT
>-|TRBJ2-5|-|TRBV27
CASSFRVRETQYF
TGTGCCAGCAGTTTCAGGGTCCGAGAGACCCAGTACTTC
>-|TRBJ1-1|-|TRBV10-1
CATGETGRIFREAFF
TGCGCCACTGGGGAAACAGGGAGAATCTTCCGAGAGGCTTTCTTT
>-|TRBJ1-1|-|TRBV11-2
CASSLGSNTEAFF
TGTGCCAGCAGCTTAGGTTCGAACACTGAAGCTTTCTTT
>-|TRBJ1-3|-|TRBV6-1
CASSEVRRTIYF
TGTGCCAGCAGTGAAGTTCGCAGGACCATATATTTT
>TRBD1|TRBJ1-4|-|TRBV9
CASSSRQGNEKLFF
TGTGCCAGCAGCTCGCGACAGGGTAATGAAAAACTGTTTTTT
>-|TRBJ2-3|-|TRBV25-1
CASSEWVSDTQYF
TGTGCCAGCAGTGAATGGGTGTCAGATACGCAGTATTTT
>-|TRBJ1-5|few|TRBV11-2
CASSLDRGGNQPQHF
TGTGCCAGCAGCTTAGATCGGGGAGGCAATCAGCCCCAGCATTTT
>-|TRBJ1-3|-|TRBV12-3/TRBV12-4
CASSLRAGNTIYF
TGTGCCAGCAGTTTGAGGGCTGGAAACACCATATATTTT
>-|TRBJ2-1|few|TRBV18
CASSPGVQGTYNEQFF
TGTGCCAGCTCACCTGGAGTCCAGGGGACCTACAATGAGCAGTTCTTC
>-|TRBJ2-6|few|TRBV11-3
CASSFGGPGANVLTF
TGTGCCAGCAGCTTCGGGGGCCCTGGGGCCAACGTCCTGACTTTC
>-|TRBJ1-2|-|TRBV5-1
CASSLGQGTRDGYTF
TGCGCCAGCAGCTTGGGTCAGGGTACAAGGGATGGCTACACCTTC
>-|TRBJ1-1|-|TRBV24-1
CATSGNGNTEAFF
TGTGCCACCAGTGGAAATGGTAACACTGAAGCTTTCTTT
>-|TRBJ1-5|-|TRBV5-1
CASSLTTGGNQPQHF
TGCGCCAGCAGCTTAACTACGGGGGGCAATCAGCCCCAGCATTTT
>-|TRBJ2-7|-|TRBV7-2
CASSQSSYEQYF
TGTGCCAGCAGCCAAAGCTCCTACGAGCAGTACTTC
>-|TRBJ1-2|few|TRBV12-3/TRBV12-4
CASRDTSPYGYTF
TGTGCCAGCAGGGATACATCTCCCTATGGCTACACCTTC
>-|TRBJ1-1|-|TRBV12-3/TRBV12-4
CASTFRGVKTAFF
TGTGCCAGCACCTTCCGGGGCGTTAAAACAGCTTTCTTT
>-|TRBJ1-5|-|TRBV29-1
CSATRETGQPQHF
TGCAGCGCCACCAGGGAAACGGGTCAGCCCCAGCATTTT
>TRBD2|TRBJ2-3|few|TRBV3-1/TRBV3-2
CASSQGDSGEWGTDTQYF
TGTGCCAGCAGCCAAGGGGATAGCGGGGAGTGGGGCACAGATACGCAGTATTTT
>-|TRBJ1-3|-|TRBV18
CASSPMLGRTRPSGNTIYF
TGTGCCAGCTCACCTATGCTAGGGCGGACCCGTCCCTCTGGAAACACCATATATTTT
>TRBD1|TRBJ1-5|few|TRBV3-1/TRBV3-2
CASSQDGTGGARPVGPQHF
TGTGCCAGCAGCCAAGACGGGACAGGGGGCGCCCGGCCGGTTGGGCCCCAGCATTTT
>TRBD1|TRBJ2-7|few|TRBV24-1
CATSDLHWSFDWGQARSYEQYF
TGTGCCACCAGTGATTTGCATTGGTCTTTCGATTGGGGACAGGCGAGATCCTACGAGCAGTACTTC
>TRBD2|TRBJ2-7|-|TRBV20-1
CSASTSGSFHEQYF
TGCAGTGCTAGTACTAGCGGGAGCTTTCACGAGCAGTACTTC
>TRBD1|TRBJ2-5|-|TRBV2
CASRVGQGGETQYF
TGTGCCAGCAGGGTTGGACAGGGGGGAGAGACCCAGTACTTC
>-|TRBJ2-7|-|TRBV13
CASSLRGSYEQYF
TGTGCCAGCAGCTTAAGGGGGTCCTACGAGCAGTACTTC
>TRBD1|TRBJ1-2|-|TRBV28
CASSFEQGYGYTF
TGTGCCAGCAGCTTCGAACAGGGGTATGGCTACACCTTC
>TRBD1|TRBJ2-5|-|TRBV2
CASNAQGQETQYF
TGTGCCAGCAACGCACAGGGGCAAGAGACCCAGTACTTC
>-|TRBJ2-1|once|TRBV29-1
CSVDDVAGNEQFF
TGCAGCGTTGACGATGTGGCCGGGAATGAGCAGTTCTTC
>-|TRBJ1-5|few|TRBV7-9
CASSLRGGQPQHF
TGTGCCAGCAGCTTAAGGGGTGGCCAGCCCCAGCATTTT
>-|TRBJ2-7|-|TRBV5-1
CASSKTVASYEQYF
TGCGCCAGCAGCAAGACGGTCGCTTCCTACGAGCAGTACTTC
>TRBD1|TRBJ2-7|few|TRBV11-1
CASSFRDRSSYEQYF
TGTGCCAGCAGCTTCCGGGACAGGAGCTCCTACGAGCAGTACTTC
>-|TRBJ1-2|-|TRBV18
CASSPNSGAAPYGYTF
TGTGCCAGCTCACCGAACTCCGGGGCTGCCCCCTATGGCTACACCTTC
>TRBD2|TRBJ2-3|-|TRBV5-6
CASSLDSGRHVFSDTQYF
TGTGCCAGCAGCTTGGATAGCGGGAGACATGTATTTTCAGATACGCAGTATTTT
>TRBD1|TRBJ2-7|-|TRBV27
CASSLAGQGAYEQYF
TGTGCCAGCAGTTTAGCGGGACAGGGGGCCTACGAGCAGTACTTC
>-|TRBJ1-6|-|TRBV25-1
CASSEYSGVAHNSPLHF
TGTGCCAGCAGTGAATATTCGGGGGTTGCCCATAATTCACCCCTCCACTTT
>TRBD1|TRBJ1-4|few|TRBV4-1
CASSPGTVSNEKLFF
TGCGCCAGCAGCCCAGGGACAGTCTCTAATGAAAAACTGTTTTTT
>TRBD2|TRBJ2-7|-|TRBV6-1
CASSEYGEGEQYF
TGTGCCAGCAGTGAATATGGGGAGGGCGAGCAGTACTTC
>TRBD1|TRBJ2-3|-|TRBV5-6
CASSYRGDTQYF
TGTGCCAGCAGCTACAGGGGAGATACGCAGTATTTT
>TRBD1|TRBJ2-7|few|TRBV6-5
CASSPMGTGPYEQYF
TGTGCCAGCAGTCCGATGGGGACAGGGCCTTACGAGCAGTACTTC
>-|TRBJ1-1|few|TRBV19
CASSSGLNTEAFF
TGTGCCAGTAGTTCAGGATTGAACACTGAAGCTTTCTTT
>TRBD2|TRBJ2-7|-|TRBV5-1
CASSLWTSGSSYEQYF
TGCGCCAGCAGCTTGTGGACTAGCGGGAGCTCCTACGAGCAGTACTTC
>TRBD2|TRBJ2-5|-|TRBV6-5
CASIPGLAGQETQYF
TGTGCCAGCATTCCGGGACTAGCGGGACAAGAGACCCAGTACTTC
>-|TRBJ1-5|few|TRBV5-1
CASSLGGSSNQPQHF
TGCGCCAGCAGCTTGGGGGGCTCTAGCAATCAGCCCCAGCATTTT
>-|TRBJ2-3|-|TRBV12-3/TRBV12-4
CASSSPTDTQYF
TGTGCCAGCAGTTCCCCCACAGATACGCAGTATTTT
>-|TRBJ2-2|-|TRBV2
CASSEQRNTGELFF
TGTGCCAGCAGTGAACAGAGGAACACCGGGGAGCTGTTTTTT
>-|TRBJ1-1|-|TRBV11-2
CASSSLTGFGTEAFF
TGTGCCAGCAGCTCGTTGACAGGTTTTGGGACTGAAGCTTTCTTT
>-|TRBJ1-5|-|TRBV18
CASSQLRTDSNQPQHF
TGTGCCAGCTCACAATTACGTACCGATAGCAATCAGCCCCAGCATTTT
>-|TRBJ2-7|-|TRBV5-4
CASSLSGITYEQYF
TGTGCCAGCAGCTTATCCGGGATTACCTACGAGCAGTACTTC
>-|TRBJ1-5|-|TRBV24-1
CATKEDTRKGQPQHF
TGTGCCACGAAGGAGGACACAAGGAAGGGACAGCCCCAGCATTTT
>-|TRBJ1-6|once|TRBV7-8
CASSLERRLNSPLHF
TGTGCCAGCAGCTTAGAGCGACGGCTTAATTCACCCCTCCACTTT
>-|TRBJ1-3|-|TRBV3-1/TRBV3-2
CASSQAAGNTIYF
TGTGCCAGCAGCCAGGCAGCCGGAAACACCATATATTTT